This paragraph reports one T cell receptor beta chain. As yet, its antigen is unknown. The sample belongs to a study of shared clonotypes between healthy human individuals. Study-level points and caveats: There were few donors, and this limited the genetic and exposure-history diversity represented.

This CDR3 is 15 amino acids long. Unmatched junction bases numbered 5, after V lost 5 bases and J lost 4 bases. Germline V gives CDR1 LNHDA, CDR2 SQIVND (reference sequence). Every donor, a Caucasian adult, lived in Nashville, Tennessee. Produced via immunoSEQ multiplex PCR; TCRdb's table is partial and in-frame only. The sample holds 2 million to 2.5 million clones, approximately 96% seen once. The chain is built from TRBV19 and TRBJ2-2; TRBD1 agrees at 9 bases. The material sequenced was naive CD4+ T cells sorted from blood. Subset defined: CD45RA+ positively selected. The TCR comes from a man aged 18 to 29 in good health. This CDR3 reads CASSLGQGSTGELFF. The CDR3 DNA reads TGTGCCAGTAGTCTGGGACAGGGCAGCACCGGGGAGCTGTTTTTT.